These T cell receptor beta chains were read from a single sample in a study of T cells in tumors after PD-1 blockade. Profiled with immunoSEQ multiplex PCR; TCRdb holds only in-frame clones, not every one. The sample comprises around 60,000 clones, around four fifths of which are singletons, and roughly an eighth rests with the top ten. The starting material was PBMCs, obtained before anti-PD-1 treatment. All receptors come from a human donor with basal cell carcinoma. Both conserved end residues are trimmed from each CDR3. The order of the fields is J gene, V gene, clone size, CDR3 protein. Clone size is not always given. Where it is, it says once, few, many or a class for expanded clones.

j_call: TRBJ1-2; v_call: TRBV7-9; clone_size: NA; cdr3_aa: ASSSGQGALNYGYT
j_call: TRBJ1-4; v_call: TRBV18; clone_size: NA; cdr3_aa: ASSATENEKLF
j_call: TRBJ2-7; v_call: TRBV5-1; clone_size: NA; cdr3_aa: ASSSRTGGYEQY
j_call: TRBJ2-7; v_call: TRBV11-3; clone_size: NA; cdr3_aa: ASSLAASGFEQY
j_call: TRBJ1-2; v_call: TRBV5-6; clone_size: NA; cdr3_aa: ASSPYEGTGRNYGYT
j_call: TRBJ2-1; v_call: TRBV7-9; clone_size: NA; cdr3_aa: ATRGGNNEQF
j_call: TRBJ2-1; v_call: TRBV18; clone_size: NA; cdr3_aa: ASSPQGGGVDNEQF
j_call: TRBJ1-4; v_call: TRBV14; clone_size: NA; cdr3_aa: ASSQPGTTRLF
j_call: TRBJ2-5; v_call: TRBV4-1; clone_size: NA; cdr3_aa: ASSSRGAETQY
j_call: TRBJ1-1; v_call: TRBV19; clone_size: NA; cdr3_aa: ASSIYPRRMNTEAF
j_call: TRBJ2-5; v_call: TRBV6-5; clone_size: once; cdr3_aa: ASSRLGEETQY
j_call: TRBJ2-3; v_call: TRBV5-4; clone_size: NA; cdr3_aa: ASSLDTDTQY
j_call: TRBJ1-2; v_call: TRBV5-4; clone_size: NA; cdr3_aa: ASSSAPGQTTTNYGYT
j_call: TRBJ1-6; v_call: TRBV5-3; clone_size: NA; cdr3_aa: ARSLTDFNSPLH
j_call: TRBJ1-5; v_call: TRBV23-1; clone_size: NA; cdr3_aa: ASSQTHDRAHQPQH
j_call: TRBJ1-2; v_call: TRBV5-6; clone_size: NA; cdr3_aa: ASSLGTVYGYT
j_call: TRBJ1-5; v_call: TRBV30; clone_size: NA; cdr3_aa: AWSVFSGQPQH
j_call: TRBJ1-1; v_call: TRBV9; clone_size: NA; cdr3_aa: ASSGGPTNTEAF
j_call: TRBJ1-1; v_call: TRBV6-5; clone_size: NA; cdr3_aa: ASSTGTLNTEAF
j_call: TRBJ2-5; v_call: TRBV5-1; clone_size: NA; cdr3_aa: ASSVSGETQY
j_call: TRBJ2-6; v_call: TRBV7-6; clone_size: NA; cdr3_aa: ASSLTGTGTTGANVLT
j_call: TRBJ1-5; v_call: TRBV19; clone_size: NA; cdr3_aa: ASSIGPGRDNQPQH
j_call: TRBJ1-1; v_call: TRBV4-1; clone_size: NA; cdr3_aa: ASSQSRTEAF
j_call: TRBJ2-1; v_call: TRBV6-2/TRBV6-3; clone_size: NA; cdr3_aa: ASSSHGSGVPYNEQF
j_call: TRBJ1-1; v_call: TRBV7-2; clone_size: NA; cdr3_aa: ASSLSPAMNTEAF
j_call: TRBJ1-2; v_call: TRBV29-1; clone_size: NA; cdr3_aa: SVEERVTSYGYT
j_call: TRBJ2-2; v_call: TRBV5-1; clone_size: once; cdr3_aa: ASSLLGQGSGGELF
j_call: TRBJ2-3; v_call: TRBV18; clone_size: NA; cdr3_aa: ASSPQGGSTDTQY
j_call: TRBJ2-7; v_call: TRBV5-6; clone_size: NA; cdr3_aa: ASRYTGTYEQY
j_call: TRBJ1-1; v_call: TRBV2; clone_size: NA; cdr3_aa: ASSGGMATEAF
j_call: TRBJ2-2; v_call: TRBV5-1; clone_size: medium-sized; cdr3_aa: ASSGPGQGAGELF
j_call: TRBJ1-4; v_call: TRBV30; clone_size: NA; cdr3_aa: AWASLHGANTFNEKLF
j_call: TRBJ1-5; v_call: TRBV30; clone_size: few; cdr3_aa: AWSTSLGQPQH
j_call: TRBJ1-1; v_call: TRBV10-1; clone_size: NA; cdr3_aa: ASSPGQGTEAF
j_call: TRBJ2-1; v_call: TRBV13; clone_size: NA; cdr3_aa: ASRRWGGGAGEQF